The rows below give T cell receptor beta chains drawn from one sample of a study of shared clonotypes between healthy human individuals. TCRdb's table, derived via immunoSEQ multiplex PCR, lists solely in-frame clones and lacks some. The sample records roughly 2.2 million clones, 90% to 95% being singletons. Sequencing was performed on naive CD4+ T cells from PBMCs. The source is a man aged 18 to 35 in good health. Some clones in this sample may be carry-over from other donors' samples. The CDR3 runs from the conserved cysteine through the conserved F or W. A D gene is named only where the DNA matches it firmly. Not all rows give a size; the values are once, few, many and, for expanded clones, a class.

clone_size: NA
j_call: TRBJ2-5
d_call: NA
v_call: TRBV4-3
cdr3_nt: TGCGCCAGCAGCTTACATTTAGGAGAGACCCAGTACTTC
cdr3_aa: CASSLHLGETQYF

clone_size: NA
j_call: TRBJ2-5
d_call: TRBD2
v_call: TRBV5-1
cdr3_nt: TGCGCCAGCCAGACTAGCGGACCGTTGGAGACCCAGTACTTC
cdr3_aa: CASQTSGPLETQYF

clone_size: NA
j_call: TRBJ1-4
d_call: NA
v_call: TRBV7-9
cdr3_nt: TGTGCCAGCAGCTTACCGGGGGGTCGGGTCGAAAAACTGTTTTTT
cdr3_aa: CASSLPGGRVEKLFF

clone_size: few
j_call: TRBJ1-1
d_call: NA
v_call: TRBV7-9
cdr3_nt: TGTGCCAGCAGCTTGGAGGGGAACACTGAAGCTTTCTTT
cdr3_aa: CASSLEGNTEAFF

clone_size: few
j_call: TRBJ1-2
d_call: TRBD1
v_call: TRBV5-5
cdr3_nt: TGTGCCAGCAGGCGGCGGGACAGAATGATTAGCTACACCTTC
cdr3_aa: CASRRRDRMISYTF

clone_size: NA
j_call: TRBJ2-2
d_call: NA
v_call: TRBV7-2
cdr3_nt: TGTGCCAGCAGCTTCCCTCGGACTACCGCAAAGCCCGGGGAGCTGTTTTTT
cdr3_aa: CASSFPRTTAKPGELFF

clone_size: NA
j_call: TRBJ2-1
d_call: TRBD2
v_call: TRBV5-1
cdr3_nt: TGCGCCAGCAGCTTCCTAGCGGGAGGGACTAATGAGCAGTTCTTC
cdr3_aa: CASSFLAGGTNEQFF

clone_size: NA
j_call: TRBJ2-2
d_call: NA
v_call: TRBV28
cdr3_nt: TGTGCCACCCACACCCCGAGCCGACCCGGGGAGCTGTTTTTT
cdr3_aa: CATHTPSRPGELFF

clone_size: NA
j_call: TRBJ1-2
d_call: TRBD1
v_call: TRBV28
cdr3_nt: TGTGCCAGCAGTTCCCCGGACAGGCCATATGGCTACACCTTC
cdr3_aa: CASSSPDRPYGYTF

clone_size: NA
j_call: TRBJ2-7
d_call: NA
v_call: TRBV4-1
cdr3_nt: TGCGCCAGCAGCCAAGGAGGGGCGGAGCAGTACTTC
cdr3_aa: CASSQGGAEQYF

clone_size: few
j_call: TRBJ1-5
d_call: NA
v_call: TRBV7-2
cdr3_nt: TGTGCCAGCAGCTTAGGTGGGGTTCAGCCCCAGCATTTT
cdr3_aa: CASSLGGVQPQHF

clone_size: NA
j_call: TRBJ1-1
d_call: TRBD1
v_call: TRBV6-1
cdr3_nt: TGTGCCAGCAGTTCGACAGGGGGGGACACTGAAGCTTTCTTT
cdr3_aa: CASSSTGGDTEAFF

clone_size: NA
j_call: TRBJ2-3
d_call: NA
v_call: TRBV4-2
cdr3_nt: TGTGCCAGCAGCCAAGGGAGCACGTTCGGTTCTGACTACACAGATACGCAGTATTTT
cdr3_aa: CASSQGSTFGSDYTDTQYF

clone_size: NA
j_call: TRBJ2-5
d_call: NA
v_call: TRBV6-5
cdr3_nt: TGTGCCAGCAGTTACGGCAGCTATGGCGAGACCCAGTACTTC
cdr3_aa: CASSYGSYGETQYF

clone_size: few
j_call: TRBJ2-5
d_call: TRBD2
v_call: TRBV5-4
cdr3_nt: TGTGCCAGCAGCTCAAGACTAGCGGGAGCAGAGACCCAGTACTTC
cdr3_aa: CASSSRLAGAETQYF

clone_size: NA
j_call: TRBJ1-3
d_call: TRBD1
v_call: TRBV28
cdr3_nt: TGTGCCAGCAGTGCAGGGGGCGGTCAGGGAAACACCATATATTTT
cdr3_aa: CASSAGGGQGNTIYF

clone_size: NA
j_call: TRBJ2-5
d_call: NA
v_call: TRBV7-9
cdr3_nt: TGTGCCAGCAGCCGCCCGGGGAGGGGGTACCAAGAGACCCAGTACTTC
cdr3_aa: CASSRPGRGYQETQYF

clone_size: NA
j_call: TRBJ1-2
d_call: NA
v_call: TRBV19
cdr3_nt: TGTGCCACTTCCCCGGACGGGGACTATGGCTACACCTTC
cdr3_aa: CATSPDGDYGYTF

clone_size: NA
j_call: TRBJ2-5
d_call: NA
v_call: TRBV5-1
cdr3_nt: TGCGCCAGCAGCTTGGTCGTTAGCGGCCCTGGGGAGACCCAGTACTTC
cdr3_aa: CASSLVVSGPGETQYF

clone_size: NA
j_call: TRBJ2-7
d_call: NA
v_call: TRBV19
cdr3_nt: TGTGCCAGTACGGGGGACCGGCTGGGGAGCTACGAGCAGTACTTC
cdr3_aa: CASTGDRLGSYEQYF

clone_size: NA
j_call: TRBJ1-2
d_call: NA
v_call: TRBV28
cdr3_nt: TGTGCCAGCAGGTTGGATGCTTACTATGGCTACACCTTC
cdr3_aa: CASRLDAYYGYTF

clone_size: NA
j_call: TRBJ2-7
d_call: NA
v_call: TRBV18
cdr3_nt: TGTGCCAGCTCAGAAGAGTCAGGGGAACACTACGAGCAGTACTTC
cdr3_aa: CASSEESGEHYEQYF

clone_size: NA
j_call: TRBJ2-1
d_call: TRBD2
v_call: TRBV9
cdr3_nt: TGTGCCAGCAGCGTACTAACTAGCGGGGTGGCGGAGCAGTTCTTC
cdr3_aa: CASSVLTSGVAEQFF

clone_size: NA
j_call: TRBJ2-1
d_call: NA
v_call: TRBV2
cdr3_nt: TGTGCCAGCAGCAGAGCACTTAGTTACAATGAGCAGTTCTTC
cdr3_aa: CASSRALSYNEQFF